These 19 T cell receptor beta chains came from one sample sequenced in a study of identical twins. MiXCR was run by TCRdb on the 5' RACE reads, yielding one entry per CDR3 protein. This table holds fewer than 250,000 distinct CDR3 sequences, 5.5% to 7% found once. These data are also associated with another study on yellow fever vaccine responses in identical twins.

Sequenced material: memory (CD45RO+) T cells sorted from blood. Receptors originate from a woman aged 18-30 years in good health.

The chain employs TRBV18 and TRBJ2-5; tentatively, D is TRBD1 (5 bases). Trimming removed 2 bases from V and 4 bases from J, with 8 bases in between. CDR1 and CDR2 from the germline V gene are KGHSH and LQKENI. The CDR3 contains 13 residues. CDR3 sequence: CASSPGRAETQYF. Written as DNA, the CDR3 is TGTGCCAGCTCACCAGGCAGGGCAGAGACCCAGTACTTC. Drawing the rest from reference TRBV18 and TRBJ2-5, the complete variable domain is NAGVMQNPRHLVRRRGQEARLRCSPMKGHSHVYWYRQLPEEGLKFMVYLQKENIIDESGMPKERFSAEFPKEGPSILRIQQVVRGDSAAYFCASSPGRAETQYFGPGTRLLVL.

The chain employs TRBV6-1 and TRBJ1-4, with a possible D match to TRBD1 (5 bases). Trimming pared 5 bases from V and 8 bases from J, leaving 18 bases between. Germline values: CDR1 MNHNS, CDR2 SASEGT. This CDR3 has 15 amino acids. The CDR3 here is CASSPQGALGEKLFF. DNA of the CDR3: TGTGCCAGCAGTCCTCAGGGCGCGCTGGGCGAAAAACTGTTTTTT.

This clonotype was counted ten times or more. V and J are TRBV20-1 and TRBJ2-1; 7 bases line up with TRBD2. The CDR3 runs 15 residues. Germline V gene sequence: CDR1 DFQATT, CDR2 SNEGSKA (reference sequence). Trimming removed 0 bases from V and 3 bases from J; junction bases left unmatched: 5. Here the CDR3 DNA reads TGCAGTGCTAGAGATACGGCTAGCGGCTACAATGAGCAGTTCTTC. Protein: CSARDTASGYNEQFF.

This clonotype has a handful of counts. This chain links TRBV12-3 or TRBV12-4 with TRBJ2-1; 7 nucleotides match TRBD1. CDR3 length: 14 residues. V lost 4 bases, J lost 10 bases, and 10 bases stayed unmatched. The CDR3 loop reads CASSSYLQGSEQFF. CDR3 bases: TGTGCCAGCAGTTCTTACCTACAGGGGAGCGAGCAGTTCTTC.

This clonotype rates as large. This chain uses TRBV10-1 with TRBJ2-5; TRBD2 agrees at 7 bases. CDR1 WNHNN and CDR2 SYGVQD come from the germline V gene (reference sequence). This CDR3 is 15 amino acids long. V lost 2 bases to trimming and J lost 2 bases; unmatched junction nucleotides: 5. CDR3 nucleotide sequence: TGCGCCAGCAGTGAGGGGGTTAGCGGGCAAGAGACCCAGTACTTC. It encodes CASSEGVSGQETQYF.

This clonotype appeared many times. The V call is TRBV20-1, the J call TRBJ2-5; D not resolved. This CDR3 is built from 10 residues. Germline CDR1 is DFQATT and CDR2 is SNEGSKA (reference sequence). With 1 base removed from V and 5 bases from J, the gap between germline ends came to 2 bases. For the CDR3, the DNA is TGCAGTGCTAGAGTGGAGACCCAGTACTTC. Its protein is CSARVETQYF.

This clonotype was observed a handful of times. The chain recombines TRBV20-1 with TRBJ1-2; D ambiguous. The germline gives CDR1 DFQATT, CDR2 SNEGSKA (reference sequence). V lost 6 bases to trimming and J lost 5 bases, with 16 bases between them. The length of the CDR3 is 13 residues. In nucleotides, the CDR3 is TGCAGTGCGCCGATAGAAATGGGGTATGGCTACACCTTC. It codes for CSAPIEMGYGYTF.

The genes are TRBV20-1 and TRBJ1-2; TRBD1 matches 8 bases. Losses at the gene ends were 0 bases for V and 3 bases for J; bases not matched to a gene: 6. Per germline, CDR1 DFQATT and CDR2 SNEGSKA (reference sequence). The CDR3 extends over 15 amino acids. The DNA for the CDR3 is TGCAGTGCTAGAGATTCAGGGGGCTTAGACTATGGCTACACCTTC. It specifies CSARDSGGLDYGYTF.

This clonotype has a handful of counts. The V gene is TRBV28, the J gene TRBJ1-1; D not certain. Germline loops: CDR1 MDHEN, CDR2 SYDVKM. There are 14 residues in the CDR3. Trimming removed 6 bases at V and 3 bases at J, with 14 bases between. The CDR3 nucleotides are TGTGCCAGCAGCAAGGGTGGGATCGACACTGAAGCTTTCTTT. Translated: CASSKGGIDTEAFF.

This clonotype was found many times. This chain joins TRBV10-1 and TRBJ1-1, with unresolved D. From germline, CDR1 is WNHNN and CDR2 SYGVQD (reference sequence). The CDR3 runs to 15 residues. The V end was cut by 3 bases, the J end by 0 bases, with 11 bases between. CDR3 protein: CASSEVVSMNTEAFF. The CDR3 DNA reads as TGCGCCAGCAGTGAAGTTGTGTCCATGAACACTGAAGCTTTCTTT.

This clonotype turned up a few times. V and J are TRBV2 and TRBJ2-1; 7 bases are shared with TRBD2. Germline CDR1 is SNHLY and CDR2 is FYNNEI. There are 13 residues in the CDR3. V lost 6 bases and J lost 16; bases outside the gene matches: 15. CDR3 sequence reads: CASSPTLGGDQFF. The CDR3 DNA reads as TGTGCCAGCAGCCCGACCTTGGGAGGGGATCAATTCTTC.

V is TRBV6-1 and J is TRBJ2-4; a possible D gene is TRBD2 (6 bases). This CDR3 is 15 amino acids long. V shed 2 bases and J shed 8 bases, with 16 bases lying between them. Germline loops: CDR1 MNHNS, CDR2 SASEGT. CDR3 coding DNA: TGTGCCAGCAGTGAACTGGCTAGCGAGAGCGACATTCAGTACTTC. Protein: CASSELASESDIQYF.

This chain links TRBV4-2 with TRBJ2-5; TRBD2 matches at 13 bases. Germline loops: CDR1 LGHNA, CDR2 YNFKEQ. Unmatched junction bases numbered 5, after V lost 0 bases and J lost 1 base. The CDR3 runs 18 residues. The CDR3 sequence: CASSQDGLAGDLQETQYF. CDR3 sequence (DNA): TGTGCCAGCAGCCAAGATGGACTAGCGGGGGACCTCCAAGAGACCCAGTACTTC.

Ten or more counts support this clonotype. The chain is built from TRBV28 and TRBJ2-7; D remains unclear. The CDR3 loop spans 13 amino acids. Germline lookup yields CDR1 MDHEN and CDR2 SYDVKM. V was cut by 10 bases and J by 0 bases, with 13 bases left in between. The CDR3 DNA reads as TGTGCCACCAAACGTCCAAGCTCCTACGAGCAGTACTTC. It translates to CATKRPSSYEQYF.

V gene TRBV10-3 combines with J gene TRBJ1-1; 7 bases match TRBD1. Germline values: CDR1 ENHRY, CDR2 SYGVKD. The CDR3 is 16 amino acids. The V segment lost 3 bases and the J segment 0 bases; nucleotides outside the gene matches: 7. The CDR3 DNA reads as TGTGCCATCAGTGAAGGCAGGGGGAGCATGAACACTGAAGCTTTCTTT. Protein sequence: CAISEGRGSMNTEAFF.

This clonotype was observed a few times. The V call is TRBV20-1, the J call TRBJ2-4; D is perhaps TRBD1 (6 bases). Trimming stripped 0 bases from V and 2 bases from J, with 17 bases between. The CDR3 has 17 amino acids. Germline CDR1 DFQATT, CDR2 SNEGSKA (reference sequence). The CDR3 here is CSARDTGITMSKNIQYF. DNA of the CDR3: TGCAGTGCTAGAGATACAGGGATAACCATGTCCAAAAACATTCAGTACTTC.

V is TRBV28 and J is TRBJ2-2; D uncertain. Germline CDR1 and CDR2: MDHEN and SYDVKM. This CDR3 is 15 amino acids long. Trimming shortened V by 2 bases and J by 2 bases, and 9 bases separated the two germline ends. CDR3: CASSLVQFNTGELFF. CDR3 in DNA: TGTGCCAGCAGTTTAGTTCAGTTCAACACCGGGGAGCTGTTTTTT.

This chain links TRBV20-1 with TRBJ2-7; 7 nucleotides line up with TRBD1. J was trimmed by 3 bases and V by 2 bases; bases with no gene match: 4. The CDR3 has 13 residues. Germline lookup yields CDR1 DFQATT and CDR2 SNEGSKA (reference sequence). The CDR3 DNA is TGCAGTGCTAGATCCACAGGGGACTACGAGCAGTACGTC. This codes for CSARSTGDYEQYV.

The table lists this clonotype with many counts. J is TRBJ1-2 and V is TRBV27; D gene uncertain. Looked up from germline, CDR1 is MNHEY and CDR2 is SMNVEV (reference sequence). This CDR3 has 13 amino acids. V lost 2 bases, J lost 5 bases, and 9 bases lay in between. CDR3 nucleotide sequence: TGTGCCAGCAGTTTAGACCCTAGATATGGCTACACCTTC. This encodes CASSLDPRYGYTF.